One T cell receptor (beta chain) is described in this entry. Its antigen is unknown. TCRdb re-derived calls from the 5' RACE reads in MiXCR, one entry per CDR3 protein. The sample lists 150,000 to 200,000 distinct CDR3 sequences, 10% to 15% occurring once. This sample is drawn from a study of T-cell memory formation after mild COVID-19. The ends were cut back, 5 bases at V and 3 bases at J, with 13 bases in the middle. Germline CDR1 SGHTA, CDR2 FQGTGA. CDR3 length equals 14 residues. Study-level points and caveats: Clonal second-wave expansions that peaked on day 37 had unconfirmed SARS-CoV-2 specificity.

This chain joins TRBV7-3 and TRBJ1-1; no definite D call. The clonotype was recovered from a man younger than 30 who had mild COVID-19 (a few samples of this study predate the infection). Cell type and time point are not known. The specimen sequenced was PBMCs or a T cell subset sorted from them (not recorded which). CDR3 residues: CASSPTDGHTEAFF. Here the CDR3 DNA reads TGTGCCAGCAGCCCGACGGACGGACACACTGAAGCTTTCTTT.